A single sample gave rise to the 13 T cell receptor beta chains below, sequenced in a study of T cells in Graves' hyperthyroidism and ophthalmopathy. Authors of the study amplified TCR beta CDR3 regions from RNA transcripts. HTBI primers were used for first-round RT-PCR of the TCR CDR3. TCRdb reanalysed the multiplex PCR reads using MiXCR and keeps one entry per CDR3 protein. The table shows roughly 420,000 distinct CDR3 sequences, with roughly an eighth occurring only once. Sequences were obtained from blood. The receptors shown here come from a woman in her late teens or twenties with Graves' hyperthyroidism.

This clonotype was seen only a few times. This chain links TRBV6-1 with TRBJ1-2; no firm D call. V lost 5 bases and J lost 6, with 19 bases in between. There are 15 residues in the CDR3. Germline lookup yields CDR1 MNHNS and CDR2 SASEGT. The CDR3 nucleotides read TGTGCCAGCAGTTCCCCTCCCGGAGGGTTAGATGGCTACACCTTC. This sequence encodes CASSSPPGGLDGYTF.

This clonotype came up many times. This chain links TRBV30 with TRBJ2-7, with D hard to call. Trimming stripped 1 base from V and 5 bases from J, with 15 bases between. Germline values: CDR1 GTSNPN, CDR2 SVGIG (reference sequence). CDR3 length equals 14 residues. The CDR3 is CAWSAGLGGNEQYF. The CDR3 nucleotides are TGTGCCTGGAGTGCTGGTCTAGGTGGGAACGAGCAGTACTTC.

This clonotype was picked up a small number of times. This chain links TRBV19 with TRBJ1-1; TRBD1 agrees at 7 bases. CDR1 is LNHDA and CDR2 is SQIVND in the germline V gene (reference sequence). This CDR3 comprises 14 residues. Trimming removed 5 bases from V and 5 bases from J; junction bases left unmatched: 8. As DNA, the CDR3 is TGTGCCAGTAGTGCGCGACAGGGCTGGACTGAAGCTTTCTTT. Translated, it gives CASSARQGWTEAFF.

The sample holds many counts of this clonotype. The rearrangement links TRBV28 to TRBJ1-1, with 7 bases aligning to TRBD1. The V and J ends lost 5 bases and 0 bases, in that order; junction bases with no gene match: 6. The CDR3 has 15 residues. CDR1 is MDHEN and CDR2 is SYDVKM in the germline V gene. The CDR3 spells CASSPMGQMNTEAFF. CDR3 sequence (DNA): TGTGCCAGCAGTCCAATGGGACAGATGAACACTGAAGCTTTCTTT.

This clonotype was seen many times. The chain combines TRBV13 with TRBJ1-1, with TRBD1 matching 8 bases. Per the germline V gene, CDR1 is PRHDT and CDR2 is FYEKMQ (reference sequence). CDR3 length: 13 amino acids. The V and J ends lost 5 bases and 5 bases, in that order; junction bases with no gene match: 4. CDR3 loop: CASSENRGTEAFF. CDR3 DNA: TGTGCCAGCAGCGAAAACAGGGGGACTGAAGCTTTCTTT.

This sequence joins TRBV27 and TRBJ1-1; TRBD1 might be the D (6 bases). Germline V lookup: CDR1 MNHEY, CDR2 SMNVEV (reference sequence). V shed 4 bases and J shed 1 base, with 16 bases lying between them. This CDR3 region has 16 residues. For the CDR3, the DNA is TGTGCCAGCAGTTCCATCCTAAGGGGGAGGAACACTGAAGCTTTCTTT. Protein sequence: CASSSILRGRNTEAFF.

This clonotype was seen more than once but under ten times. The chain combines TRBV6-1 with TRBJ2-1; D gene uncertain. Between the trimmed V and J ends, which lost 2 bases and 6 bases, there was a span of 14 bases. Germline CDR1 and CDR2: MNHNS and SASEGT. CDR3 size: 15 residues. CDR3 nucleotide sequence: TGTGCCAGCAGTGAACAGAGCGCGCATTTCAATGAGCAGTTCTTC. Residues: CASSEQSAHFNEQFF.

This rearrangement joins TRBV2 to TRBJ2-2, with TRBD2 matching 10 bases. Germline V gene lookup returns CDR1 SNHLY and CDR2 FYNNEI. Losses at the gene ends were 7 bases for V and 4 bases for J; bases not matched to a gene: 3. The CDR3 covers 14 residues. CDR3 bases: TGTGCCAGCAAAGGACTAGCGGCCACCGGGGAGCTGTTTTTT. Its protein is CASKGLAATGELFF. Filled out from reference TRBV2 and TRBJ2-2, the complete variable domain reads EPEVTQTPSHQVTQMGQEVILRCVPISNHLYFYWYRQILGQKVEFLVSFYNNEISEKSEIFDDQFSVERPDGSNFTLKIRSTKLEDSAMYFCASKGLAATGELFFGEGSRLTVL.

This clonotype was observed at least ten times. The rearrangement links TRBV15 to TRBJ2-7; possible D gene TRBD2, 6 bases. The length of the CDR3 is 14 residues. V was pared by 1 base and J by 3 bases, with 10 bases between. CDR1 and CDR2 (germline): LNHNV, YYDKDF (reference sequence). The CDR3 DNA follows: TGTGCCACCAGCAGAGTCGGCGGGATCTACGAGCAGTACTTC. Translation gives CATSRVGGIYEQYF.

This clonotype occurred many times. The V call is TRBV9, the J call TRBJ2-2, with a weak D call TRBD2 (5 bases). Germline V lookup: CDR1 SGDLS, CDR2 YYNGEE. The CDR3 is made up of 15 amino acids. V dropped 0 bases and J dropped 5 bases, with 11 bases sitting between them. This CDR3 reads CASSVVVGSTGELFF. DNA of the CDR3: TGTGCCAGCAGCGTAGTGGTGGGGAGTACCGGGGAGCTGTTTTTT.

This clonotype was picked up many times. J is TRBJ2-3 and V is TRBV28; D ambiguous. The CDR3 is 17 amino acids. Germline CDR1 and CDR2: MDHEN and SYDVKM. With 2 bases removed from V and 1 base from J, the gap between germline ends came to 16 bases. CDR3 sequence: CASSLPWSGSGTDTQYF. The CDR3 region has the DNA TGTGCCAGCAGTTTACCCTGGTCGGGTTCGGGCACAGATACGCAGTATTTT.

This clonotype was detected ten times or more. V is TRBV5-1 and J is TRBJ2-7; 8 positions agree with TRBD1. V gave up 4 bases and J gave up 5 bases; unmatched junction bases: 8. The CDR3 contains 14 residues. Germline lookup yields CDR1 SGHRS and CDR2 YFSETQ. The chain's CDR3 is CASSGQGAGNEQYF. In DNA form, the CDR3 reads TGCGCCAGCAGCGGCCAGGGGGCGGGAAACGAGCAGTACTTC.

This clonotype was seen at least ten times. The V gene is TRBV12-3 or TRBV12-4, the J gene TRBJ2-2; 11 nucleotides match TRBD1. The CDR3 runs to 16 residues. J was trimmed by 5 bases and V by 6 bases; bases with no gene match: 8. The CDR3 nucleotides read TGTGCCAGCAGCATAACCGGGACAGGGGGGACCGGGGAGCTGTTTTTT. Protein sequence: CASSITGTGGTGELFF.